These 32 T cell receptor beta chains were sequenced from one sample in a study of control samples from healthy donors and cancer patients. Clones were sequenced by immunoSEQ multiplex PCR, and TCRdb holds only the in-frame ones, with some missing. The sample includes roughly 220,000 clones, around 94% of them seen just once. Sequenced input: blood. These receptors all stem from a man aged 50 to 60 in good health.

This clone was recorded only once. The chain carries TRBV6-1 and TRBJ2-2, with a weak D call TRBD2 (5 bases). CDR1 is MNHNS, CDR2 SASEGT, per germline. The CDR3 loop spans 14 amino acids. Trimming removed 3 bases from V and 0 bases from J, with 5 bases in between. CDR3 sequence: CASSERANTGELFF. CDR3 nucleotides: TGTGCCAGCAGTGAGAGGGCGAACACCGGGGAGCTGTTTTTT.

The chain couples TRBV5-6 to TRBJ2-7; D remains ambiguous. Trimming cost V 4 bases and J 4 bases, with 12 bases left between them. Looked up from germline, CDR1 is SGHDT and CDR2 is YYEEEE. There are 13 residues in the CDR3. The CDR3 loop is CASSLSHLYEQYF. The CDR3 coding sequence is TGTGCCAGCAGCCTCTCGCATCTATACGAGCAGTACTTC.

The chain carries TRBV6-5 and TRBJ1-6, with 10 bases aligning to TRBD1. CDR3 length equals 16 residues. V was clipped by 1 base and J by 15 bases; unmatched bases: 12. Germline loops: CDR1 MNHEY, CDR2 SVGAGI. CDR3 DNA: TGTGCCAGCAGTTACTATCTGGGGACAGGGGTCCTTCTCCTCCACTTT. It encodes CASSYYLGTGVLLLHF.

The chain recombines TRBV11-1 with TRBJ1-1; D is ambiguous. The CDR3 spans 13 residues. Trimming shortened V by 5 bases and J by 1 base, and 8 bases separated the two germline ends. CDR1 and CDR2 (germline): SGHAT, FQDESV (reference sequence). The CDR3 spells CASSPLTNTEAFF. The CDR3 DNA reads as TGTGCCAGCAGCCCTCTCACGAACACTGAAGCTTTCTTT.

This clone came up once. The genes are TRBV2 and TRBJ1-2; 7 bases agree with TRBD1. CDR3 length: 17 amino acids. V trimming: 7 bases; J trimming: 3 bases; junction bases outside the gene matches: 17. Germline V gene sequence: CDR1 SNHLY, CDR2 FYNNEI. CDR3 amino acids: CASTAQQGSEFDYGYTF. CDR3 bases: TGTGCCAGCACCGCTCAACAGGGGAGCGAGTTCGACTATGGCTACACCTTC.

The chain uses TRBV6-2 or TRBV6-3 and TRBJ1-5, with a possible D match to TRBD1 (6 bases). Deletions cut 7 bases from V and 6 bases from J, with 16 bases between. CDR3 length equals 14 residues. Looked up from germline, CDR1 is MNHEY and CDR2 is SVGEGT. This CDR3 is CASNPGAAGQPQHF. As DNA, the CDR3 is TGTGCCAGCAACCCAGGGGCCGCGGGTCAGCCCCAGCATTTT.

The CDR3 here is CASSHLGGWQDTIYF. Here the CDR3 DNA reads TGTGCCAGCAGCCATCTGGGTGGGTGGCAGGACACCATATATTTT. The chain joins TRBV3-1 (or the pseudogene TRBV3-2) to TRBJ1-3; no reliable D call. V was shortened by 3 bases and J by 8 bases, with 17 bases between the two germline ends. Germline CDR1 reads LGHDT; CDR2 reads YNNKEL (reference sequence). The CDR3 consists of 15 residues.

A remark on this clone: As the CDR3 is not closed by the conserved phenylalanine or tryptophan, this likely results from a read error. The limits of the CDR3 on the DNA are not certain, so only TCRdb's listed CDR3 is given. The chain recombines TRBV15 with TRBJ1-1. Including both end residues, the CDR3 is 11 amino acids long. Germline loops: CDR1 LNHNV, CDR2 YYDKDF (reference sequence). The chain's CDR3 is CATSRGGGPCL.

V and J are TRBV3-1 (or the pseudogene TRBV3-2) and TRBJ1-6, with no clear D. V was shortened by 0 bases and J by 7 bases, with 13 bases between the two germline ends. The CDR3 consists of 16 residues. Germline V gene lookup returns CDR1 LGHDT and CDR2 YNNKEL (reference sequence). The CDR3 spells CASSQDIGFWNSPLHF. CDR3 DNA sequence: TGTGCCAGCAGCCAAGATATAGGGTTTTGGAATTCACCCCTCCACTTT.

The chain combines TRBV5-1 with TRBJ1-1; D is uncertain. The germline gives CDR1 SGHRS, CDR2 YFSETQ. Trimming took 2 bases from V and 5 from J, leaving 13 bases between them. CDR3 length equals 14 residues. CDR3 amino acids: CASSFELSWTEAFF. Here the CDR3 DNA reads TGCGCCAGCAGCTTCGAGTTGAGTTGGACTGAAGCTTTCTTT.

This rearrangement joins TRBV20-1 to TRBJ2-1; a possible D gene is TRBD1 (5 bases). Trimming shortened V by 8 bases and J by 4 bases, and 9 bases separated the two germline ends. Germline V gene data show CDR1 as DFQATT and CDR2 as SNEGSKA (reference sequence). This CDR3 spans 11 amino acids. Here the CDR3 reads CSPQGYNEQFF. CDR3 nucleotides: TGCAGTCCCCAGGGTTACAATGAGCAGTTCTTC.

The chain joins TRBV25-1 to TRBJ1-4, with a weak D call TRBD1 (5 bases). The CDR3 is 18 amino acids. CDR1 is MGHDK, CDR2 SYGVNS, per germline. Trimming shortened V by 7 bases and J by 0 bases, and 21 bases separated the two germline ends. The CDR3 DNA sequence: TGTGCCAGCATTGGCCGGCATGGTTTGGGGGCAACTAATGAAAAACTGTTTTTT. The encoded protein is CASIGRHGLGATNEKLFF.

V usage is TRBV18 and J usage is TRBJ2-7; perhaps TRBD1 as D (5 bases). The CDR3 is 14 residues long. Between the trimmed V and J ends, which lost 3 bases and 2 bases, there was a span of 11 bases. CDR1 and CDR2 from the germline V gene are KGHSH and LQKENI. CDR3 nucleotide sequence: TGTGCCAGCTCACCGACAGCAACTCCCTACGAGCAGTACGTC. Its protein is CASSPTATPYEQYV.

V usage is TRBV6-5 and J usage is TRBJ2-2, with 7 nucleotides matching TRBD1. V lost 6 bases to trimming and J lost 7 bases; unmatched junction nucleotides: 8. Germline-derived CDR1 and CDR2 are MNHEY and SVGAGI. The CDR3 runs 14 residues. The chain's CDR3 is CASSRDSRGGELFF. The CDR3 DNA sequence: TGTGCCAGCAGCCGGGACAGTAGAGGCGGGGAGCTGTTTTTT.

J is TRBJ2-2 and V is TRBV9; possibly TRBD1 for D (7 bases). V shed 4 bases and J shed 8 bases, with 21 bases lying between them. In germline, CDR1 is SGDLS, CDR2 YYNGEE. The CDR3 runs 16 residues. Written as DNA, the CDR3 is TGTGCCAGCAGCCCCGGGACAGCTATAGCGGTAGGGGAGCTGTTTTTT. Its protein product is CASSPGTAIAVGELFF.

Turning to this clone: Other DNA sequences in this specimen translate into the identical CDR3. The gene calls are TRBV5-1 and TRBJ2-3; perhaps D is TRBD1 or TRBD2 (5 bases each). V shed 0 bases and J shed 2 bases, with 7 bases lying between them. Per germline, CDR1 SGHRS and CDR2 YFSETQ. The CDR3 sequence is 14 residues long. The CDR3 is CASSLGGPTDTQYF. Here the CDR3 DNA reads TGCGCCAGCAGCTTGGGGGGACCCACAGATACGCAGTATTTT.

The CDR3 is CASSGTGANEQYF. In DNA, the CDR3 is TGTGCCAGCAGTGGGACAGGGGCCAACGAGCAGTACTTC. The chain employs TRBV2 and TRBJ2-7; TRBD1 aligns across 9 bases. CDR1 SNHLY and CDR2 FYNNEI come from the germline V gene. CDR3 length: 13 residues. V lost 4 bases and J lost 5; bases outside the gene matches: 3.

This sequence joins TRBV28 and TRBJ1-5; D ambiguous. There are 13 residues in the CDR3. Trimming removed 4 bases from V and 5 bases from J, with 9 bases in between. Germline loops: CDR1 MDHEN, CDR2 SYDVKM. The DNA for the CDR3 is TGTGCCAGCAGTTCTAGGGTGTATCAGCCCCAGCATTTT. Protein: CASSSRVYQPQHF. Using reference TRBV28 and TRBJ1-5 for the parts outside the CDR3, the full variable domain is DVKVTQSSRYLVKRTGEKVFLECVQDMDHENMFWYRQDPGLGLRLIYFSYDVKMKEKGDIPEGYSVSREKKERFSLILESASTNQTSMYLCASSSRVYQPQHFGDGTRLSIL.

The chain uses TRBV15 and TRBJ2-7; no clear D. V lost 1 base to trimming and J lost 5 bases, with 15 bases between them. CDR1 is LNHNV and CDR2 is YYDKDF in the germline V gene (reference sequence). The CDR3 length is 15 residues. The CDR3 reads CATSRVAVTTDEQYF. CDR3 sequence (DNA): TGTGCCACCAGCAGAGTTGCGGTAACTACGGACGAGCAGTACTTC. The variable domain in full, with the rest retrieved from reference TRBV15 and TRBJ2-7, is DAMVIQNPRYQVTQFGKPVTLSCSQTLNHNVMYWYQQKSSQAPKLLFHYYDKDFNNEADTPDNFQSRRPNTSFCFLDIRSPGLGDTAMYLCATSRVAVTTDEQYFGPGTRLTVT.

The chain combines TRBV11-2 with TRBJ1-1; 7 bases line up with TRBD1. The CDR3 length is 15 residues. Germline lookup yields CDR1 SGHAT and CDR2 FQNNGV. V gave up 1 base and J gave up 1 base; unmatched junction bases: 3. The CDR3 loop reads CASSLVGQPNTEAFF. The DNA for the CDR3 is TGTGCCAGCAGCTTAGTGGGACAGCCGAACACTGAAGCTTTCTTT. Filled out from reference TRBV11-2 and TRBJ1-1, the complete variable domain reads EAGVAQSPRYKIIEKRQSVAFWCNPISGHATLYWYQQILGQGPKLLIQFQNNGVVDDSQLPKDRFSAERLKGVDSTLKIQPAKLEDSAVYLCASSLVGQPNTEAFFGQGTRLTVV.

This clone was seen a handful of times. Other DNA sequences in this sample translate to the same CDR3. The chain carries TRBV6-4 and TRBJ2-2; D is unclear. The V end lost 0 bases, the J end lost 5 bases, and 4 bases lay between the germline ends. Germline V gene lookup returns CDR1 MRHNA and CDR2 SNTAGT. The CDR3 is made up of 13 amino acids. CDR3 in DNA: TGTGCCAGCAGTGACTCGGGTACCGGGGAGCTGTTTTTT. Amino acid sequence: CASSDSGTGELFF.

This clone was seen once. The chain links TRBV2 to TRBJ2-5; no reliable D call. Germline V gene sequence: CDR1 SNHLY, CDR2 FYNNEI. Deletions cut 0 bases from V and 5 bases from J, with 4 bases between. The CDR3 covers 12 residues. CDR3 protein: CASSEAGETQYF. The CDR3 nucleotides read TGTGCCAGCAGTGAAGCTGGGGAGACCCAGTACTTC.

The chain is built from TRBV7-9 and TRBJ2-3; D remains unclear. Germline values: CDR1 SEHNR, CDR2 FQNEAQ (reference sequence). This CDR3 region has 12 residues. V was pared by 5 bases and J by 4 bases, with 7 bases between. The CDR3, as DNA: TGTGCCAGCAGCCCAGCCCCAGATACGCAGTATTTT. It encodes CASSPAPDTQYF.

The chain has TRBV7-9 and TRBJ1-2; D is ambiguous. The germline gives CDR1 SEHNR, CDR2 FQNEAQ (reference sequence). V gave up 3 bases and J gave up 3 bases, with 8 bases separating them. The CDR3 is 13 amino acids. DNA for the CDR3: TGTGCCAGCAGCTTTAGGGATGACTATGGCTACACCTTC. This encodes CASSFRDDYGYTF.

The sample holds one count of this clone. The rearrangement links TRBV7-9 to TRBJ1-1; maybe TRBD1 (6 bases). The CDR3 sequence is 14 residues long. With 5 bases removed from V and 1 base from J, the gap between germline ends came to 11 bases. CDR1 SEHNR and CDR2 FQNEAQ come from the germline V gene (reference sequence). The CDR3 protein is CASSPPGQNTEAFF. CDR3 DNA sequence: TGTGCCAGCAGCCCGCCGGGACAGAACACTGAAGCTTTCTTT.

This clone was seen only once. This rearrangement joins TRBV2 to TRBJ1-5; D call uncertain. Germline CDR1 SNHLY, CDR2 FYNNEI. This CDR3 is 16 amino acids long. The ends were cut back, 3 bases at V and 6 bases at J, with 18 bases in the middle. Here the CDR3 DNA reads TGTGCCAGCAGTGATGAGCGGCCGTCCGTAGGTCAGCCCCAGCATTTT. Encoded protein: CASSDERPSVGQPQHF.

The rearrangement joins TRBV18 to TRBJ1-1; 7 nucleotides match TRBD1. This CDR3 comprises 13 residues. The V segment lost 4 bases and the J segment 3 bases; nucleotides outside the gene matches: 2. Per the germline V gene, CDR1 is KGHSH and CDR2 is LQKENI. CDR3 bases: TGTGCCAGCTCACGGGACAGCCACACTGAAGCTTTCTTT. The encoded protein is CASSRDSHTEAFF.

The chain employs TRBV5-4 and TRBJ2-5; D call uncertain. V lost 0 bases and J 5 bases, leaving 11 bases between the germline ends. Germline loops: CDR1 SGHNT, CDR2 YYREEE (reference sequence). There are 14 residues in the CDR3. In nucleotides, the CDR3 is TGTGCCAGCAGCTTGGGCCTGAAGATGGAGACCCAGTACTTC. It codes for CASSLGLKMETQYF.

The genes are TRBV6-1 and TRBJ2-1; no clear D. Germline V gene lookup returns CDR1 MNHNS and CDR2 SASEGT. The CDR3 spans 15 residues. Trimming removed 2 bases from V and 2 bases from J, with 10 bases in between. This CDR3 reads CASSESPRAYNEQFF. CDR3 in DNA: TGTGCCAGCAGTGAATCCCCCCGGGCCTACAATGAGCAGTTCTTC.

The chain uses TRBV7-3 and TRBJ2-1; 7 bases match TRBD2. This CDR3 contains 14 residues. The germline V gene encodes CDR1 SGHTA and CDR2 FQGTGA. J lost 5 bases, V lost 5 bases, and 6 bases had no gene match. The chain's CDR3 is CASSPGTTNNEQFF. DNA of the CDR3: TGTGCCAGCAGCCCCGGGACTACAAACAATGAGCAGTTCTTC.

This chain uses TRBV5-1 with TRBJ1-4; 9 nucleotides match TRBD1. This CDR3 comprises 14 residues. From germline, CDR1 is SGHRS and CDR2 YFSETQ. Trimming removed 5 bases from V and 6 bases from J; junction bases left unmatched: 5. The CDR3 loop reads CASRKTGGDEKLFF. The DNA for the CDR3 is TGCGCCAGCAGAAAAACAGGGGGCGATGAAAAACTGTTTTTT.

This clone has only one observation. The rearrangement joins TRBV3-1 (or the pseudogene TRBV3-2) to TRBJ1-2; no clear D. Trimming cost V 0 bases and J 7 bases, with 3 bases left between them. This CDR3 region has 11 residues. The germline gives CDR1 LGHDT, CDR2 YNNKEL (reference sequence). The CDR3 region is CASSQDLGYTF. CDR3 nucleotides: TGTGCCAGCAGCCAAGATCTTGGCTACACCTTC.